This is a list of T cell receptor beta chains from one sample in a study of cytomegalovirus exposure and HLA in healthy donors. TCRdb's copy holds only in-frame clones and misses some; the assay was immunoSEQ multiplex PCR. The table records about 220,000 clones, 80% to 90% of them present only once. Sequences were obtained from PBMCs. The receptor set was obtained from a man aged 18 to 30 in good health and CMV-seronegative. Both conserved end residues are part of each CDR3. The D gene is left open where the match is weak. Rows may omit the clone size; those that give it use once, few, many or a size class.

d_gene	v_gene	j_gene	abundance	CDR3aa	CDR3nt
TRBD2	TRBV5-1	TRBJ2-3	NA	CASSWTSGSGFSTDTQYF	TGCGCCAGCAGCTGGACTAGCGGGAGCGGGTTTAGCACAGATACGCAGTATTTT
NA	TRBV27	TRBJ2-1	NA	CASSLGLHENEQFF	TGTGCCAGCAGTTTGGGCCTACACGAGAATGAGCAGTTCTTC
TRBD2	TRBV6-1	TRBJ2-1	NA	CASSEPAGNEQFF	TGTGCCAGCAGTGAGCCAGCGGGGAATGAGCAGTTCTTC
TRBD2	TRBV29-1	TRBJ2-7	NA	CSVDGRNYEQYF	TGCAGCGTTGACGGGAGGAACTACGAGCAGTACTTC
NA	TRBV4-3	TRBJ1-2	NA	CASSQGETGFFDGYTF	TGCGCCAGCAGCCAAGGAGAAACAGGGTTCTTTGATGGCTACACCTTC
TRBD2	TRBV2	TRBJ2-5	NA	CASNWAGEETQYF	TGTGCCAGCAATTGGGCGGGGGAAGAGACCCAGTACTTC
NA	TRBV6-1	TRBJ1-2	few	CASSETGSYTF	TGTGCCAGCAGTGAAACAGGGAGCTACACCTTC
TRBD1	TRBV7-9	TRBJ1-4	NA	CASSLGGQGEKLFF	TGTGCCAGCAGCTTAGGGGGACAGGGGGAAAAACTGTTTTTT
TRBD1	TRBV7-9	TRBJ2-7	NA	CASSPPPGQGNEQYF	TGTGCCAGCAGCCCCCCCCCGGGACAGGGGAACGAGCAGTACTTC
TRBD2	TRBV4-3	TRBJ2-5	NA	CASSQDYMGGQYF	TGCGCCAGCAGCCAAGATTATATGGGAGGGCAGTACTTC
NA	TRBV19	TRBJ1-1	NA	CASGARTAAFF	TGTGCCAGTGGGGCCAGGACGGCAGCTTTCTTT
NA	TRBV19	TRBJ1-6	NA	CASTEGSSYNSPLHF	TGTGCCAGTACAGAAGGGAGCTCCTATAATTCACCCCTCCACTTT
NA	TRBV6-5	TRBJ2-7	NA	CASSDALGEQYF	TGTGCCAGCAGTGATGCCCTCGGCGAGCAGTACTTC
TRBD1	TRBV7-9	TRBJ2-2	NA	CASSQDRFTGELFF	TGTGCCAGCAGCCAGGACAGGTTTACCGGGGAGCTGTTTTTT
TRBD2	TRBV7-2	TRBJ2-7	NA	CASSRLAGPSYEQYF	TGTGCCAGCAGCCGTCTAGCGGGACCCTCCTACGAGCAGTACTTC
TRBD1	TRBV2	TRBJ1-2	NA	CASRTLQGGLANYGYTF	TGTGCCAGCAGAACCTTACAGGGGGGGTTGGCTAACTATGGCTACACCTTC
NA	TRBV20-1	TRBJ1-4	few	CRGATNEKLFF	TGCAGAGGGGCAACTAATGAAAAACTGTTTTTT
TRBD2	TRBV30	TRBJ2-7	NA	CACQGRDYLYEQYF	TGTGCCTGTCAAGGCCGGGACTACCTCTACGAGCAGTACTTC
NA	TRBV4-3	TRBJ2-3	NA	CASSQDGLEADTQYF	TGCGCCAGCAGCCAAGATGGCCTAGAGGCAGATACGCAGTATTTT
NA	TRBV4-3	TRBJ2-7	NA	CASSQETRGNYEQYF	TGCGCCAGCAGCCAAGAAACTCGCGGGAACTACGAGCAGTACTTC
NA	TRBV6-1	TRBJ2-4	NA	CASSEARGGIQYF	TGTGCCAGCAGTGAAGCGCGGGGTGGCATTCAGTACTTC
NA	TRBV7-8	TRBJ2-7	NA	CASSLANSYYEQYF	TGTGCCAGCAGCTTAGCAAACAGTTACTACGAGCAGTACTTC
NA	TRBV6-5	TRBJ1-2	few	CASSSLGGDGYTF	TGTGCCAGCAGTTCGTTAGGGGGAGATGGCTACACCTTC
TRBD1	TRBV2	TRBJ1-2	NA	CASTTDRGANYGYTF	TGTGCCAGCACAACCGACAGGGGAGCTAACTATGGCTACACCTTC
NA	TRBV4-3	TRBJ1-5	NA	CASSQVFGSRPQHF	TGCGCCAGCAGCCAAGTTTTTGGCAGTCGGCCCCAGCATTTT
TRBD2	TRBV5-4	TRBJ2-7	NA	CASSLSSGGVYEQYF	TGTGCCAGCAGCTTAAGTAGCGGGGGGGTCTACGAGCAGTACTTC
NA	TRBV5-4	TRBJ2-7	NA	CASSFSDEQYF	TGTGCCAGCAGCTTCTCGGACGAGCAGTACTTC
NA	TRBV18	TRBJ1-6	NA	CASSQNQGNNSPLHF	TGTGCCAGCTCACAAAATCAGGGTAATAATTCACCCCTCCACTTT
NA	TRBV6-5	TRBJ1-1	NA	CASQQYMNTEAFF	TGTGCCAGCCAACAGTACATGAACACTGAAGCTTTCTTT
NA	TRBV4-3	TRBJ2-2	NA	CASRDWTNTGELFF	TGCGCCAGCCGCGACTGGACGAACACCGGGGAGCTGTTTTTT
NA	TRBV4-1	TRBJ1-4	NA	CASSQLGGGAGGEKLFF	TGCGCCAGCAGCCAATTGGGAGGAGGGGCCGGGGGTGAAAAACTGTTTTTT
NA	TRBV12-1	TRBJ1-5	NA	CASSSRVSNSNQPQHF	TGTGCCAGCAGCTCCAGGGTTAGTAATAGCAATCAGCCCCAGCATTTT
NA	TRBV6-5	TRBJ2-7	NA	CASSYSEGALYEQYF	TGTGCCAGCAGTTACTCGGAGGGGGCCCTATACGAGCAGTACTTC
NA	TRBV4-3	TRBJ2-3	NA	CASSQLYNSRTDTQYF	TGCGCCAGCAGCCAGCTATACAACAGTCGCACAGATACGCAGTATTTT
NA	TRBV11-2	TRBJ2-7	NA	CASSSNRGGGEQYF	TGTGCCAGCAGCTCGAACAGGGGAGGTGGCGAGCAGTACTTC
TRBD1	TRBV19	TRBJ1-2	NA	CASSRIKPGQSNGYTF	TGTGCCAGTAGTAGAATTAAACCGGGACAGAGTAATGGCTACACCTTC
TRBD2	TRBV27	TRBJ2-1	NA	CASSLGGPVAGVVSYNEQFF	TGTGCCAGCAGTTTAGGGGGTCCGGTAGCGGGAGTGGTGTCCTACAATGAGCAGTTCTTC
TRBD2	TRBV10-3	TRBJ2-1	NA	CAALAGGRNEQFF	TGTGCCGCCCTAGCGGGAGGGCGAAATGAGCAGTTCTTC
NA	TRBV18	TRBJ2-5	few	CASSRVGETQYF	TGTGCCAGCTCCAGGGTAGGGGAGACCCAGTACTTC
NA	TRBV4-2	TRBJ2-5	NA	CASRTSGEIETQYF	TGTGCCAGCAGGACTTCAGGGGAGATCGAGACCCAGTACTTC
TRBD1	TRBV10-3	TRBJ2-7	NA	CAIKRQGAVDEQYF	TGTGCCATCAAACGACAGGGGGCCGTCGACGAGCAGTACTTC
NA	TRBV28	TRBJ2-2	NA	CASSSGSAGELFF	TGTGCCAGCAGTTCTGGGAGTGCCGGGGAGCTGTTTTTT
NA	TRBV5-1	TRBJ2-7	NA	CASSSPQGIEQYF	TGCGCCAGCAGCTCACCACAGGGAATCGAGCAGTACTTC